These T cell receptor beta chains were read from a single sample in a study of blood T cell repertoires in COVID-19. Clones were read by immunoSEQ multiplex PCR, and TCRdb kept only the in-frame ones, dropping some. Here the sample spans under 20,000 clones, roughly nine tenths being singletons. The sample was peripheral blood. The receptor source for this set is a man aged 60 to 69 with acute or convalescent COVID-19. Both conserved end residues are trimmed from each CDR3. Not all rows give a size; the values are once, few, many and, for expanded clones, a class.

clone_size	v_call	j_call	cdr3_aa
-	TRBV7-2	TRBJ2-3	ASSSSGTSVYTQY
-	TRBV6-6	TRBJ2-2	ASSSANTGELF
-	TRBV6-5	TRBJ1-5	ASSGQGSNQPQH
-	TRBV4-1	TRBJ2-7	ASSQASGGLYEQY
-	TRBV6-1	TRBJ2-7	ASSEARSPYEQY
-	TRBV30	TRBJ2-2	AWVPPSRDRITGELF
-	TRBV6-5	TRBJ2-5	ASRIPGRGETQY
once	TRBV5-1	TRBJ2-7	ASAPESGGYYEQY
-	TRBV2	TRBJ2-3	ASKGQGVPDTQY
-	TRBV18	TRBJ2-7	ASSPPAQGDEQY
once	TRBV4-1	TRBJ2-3	ASSQTSGDWGTDTQY
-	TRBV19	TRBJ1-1	ASRSTGEATEAF
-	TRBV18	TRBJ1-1	ASSLEMGGGSEAF
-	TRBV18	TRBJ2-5	ASSPELGQDQETQY
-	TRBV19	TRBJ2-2	ASSIDSLPTGELF
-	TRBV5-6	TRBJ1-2	ASSLGRGGGYT
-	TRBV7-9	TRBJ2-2	ASSSTGAGTGELF
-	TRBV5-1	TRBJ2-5	ASSLTFQETQY
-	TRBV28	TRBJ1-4	ASSLAGGADEKLF
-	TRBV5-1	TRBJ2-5	ASSLDAGEETQY
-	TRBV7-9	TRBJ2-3	ASSPLGQGATDTQY
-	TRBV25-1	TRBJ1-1	ASKETGMNTEAF
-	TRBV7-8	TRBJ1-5	ASSQLQPTGTTGQPQH
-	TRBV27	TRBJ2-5	ASRTFARVDPAETQY
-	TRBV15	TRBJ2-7	ATSRDRGPEQY
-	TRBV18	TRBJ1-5	ASSPNGGSNQPQH
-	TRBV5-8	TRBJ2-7	ASSRRLTGSYEQY
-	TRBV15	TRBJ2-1	ATSRAGVENEQF
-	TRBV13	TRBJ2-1	ASSLGSTSPYYNEQF
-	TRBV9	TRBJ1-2	ASSNAPPGDIGYGYT
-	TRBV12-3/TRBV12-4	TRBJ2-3	ASSAGTGTQY
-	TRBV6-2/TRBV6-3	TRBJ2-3	ASSYLTPGQGSADTQY
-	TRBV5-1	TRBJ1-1	ASSWPGGEAF
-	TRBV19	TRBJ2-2	ASTWPSGHMNTGELF
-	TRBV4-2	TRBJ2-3	ASSQGGRVTDTQY
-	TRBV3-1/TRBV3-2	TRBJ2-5	ATAHSGLGETQY
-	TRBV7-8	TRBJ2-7	ASSAGQFSYEQY
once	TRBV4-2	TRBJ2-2	ASSLIDRDTGELF
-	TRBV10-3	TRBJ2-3	AISGLLAGGTDTQY
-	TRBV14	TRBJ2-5	ASSQVDLRLAGGETQY
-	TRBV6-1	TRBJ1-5	ASSEGVGVGNQPQH
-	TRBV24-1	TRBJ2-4	ATSQQGDYIQY
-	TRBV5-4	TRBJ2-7	ASSLDRGVEQY
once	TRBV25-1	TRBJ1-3	ASKQGGSGNTIY
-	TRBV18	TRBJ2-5	ASSRQRRETQY
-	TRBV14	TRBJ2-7	ASSQVSFAGKGEQY
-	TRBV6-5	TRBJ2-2	ASGGYTGELF
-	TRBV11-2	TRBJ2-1	ASSWGQGGGEQF
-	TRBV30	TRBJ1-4	AWSATLGVTEKLF
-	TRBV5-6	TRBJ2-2	ASSLGAAGELF
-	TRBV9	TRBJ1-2	ASSPLAGGHSYT
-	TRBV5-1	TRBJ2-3	ASSLALFGDLPTDTQY
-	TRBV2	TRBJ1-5	ASCGQSNQPQH
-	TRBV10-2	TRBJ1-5	ASSAGRGEWPQH
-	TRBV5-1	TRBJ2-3	ASSLEAGSGTDTQY
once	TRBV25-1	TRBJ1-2	ASSEAQLSLGYT
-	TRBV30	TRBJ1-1	AWSRRDIRTEAF
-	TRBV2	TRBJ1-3	ASSVDSNSGNTIY
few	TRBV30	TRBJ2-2	AWSVLAGGAGELF